This TCR beta chain was sequenced for a study of blood T cells in healthy people across ages. Study-level information: Template-switching capture recovered about one barcoded beta molecule per two T cells.

On this clonotype: Antigen: not known.

The second PCR ran roughly 6 to 12 cycles with a sample-barcoded 5' primer and J-beta primers. Each sample provided no less than 3 million CDR3-containing paired-end reads. A single record per CDR3 protein comes from TCRdb applying MiXCR to the 5' RACE reads. The table has 1.5 million or so distinct CDR3 sequences, around 42% seen once. Study-wide results and caveats: There were more naive CD4+ cells and higher diversity in long-lived donors than in aged donors. Diversity of TCR beta per million T cells declined in a roughly linear way with age.

Trimming pared 6 bases from V and 1 base from J, leaving 13 bases between. This CDR3 has 14 residues. CDR1 and CDR2 from the germline V gene are SGHAT and FQNNGV. The rearrangement joins TRBV11-2 to TRBJ2-7; D not certain. Material for sequencing was blood. The clonotype originates from a woman under 30 in good health. CDR3 protein: CASRNRALSYEQYF. DNA for the CDR3: TGTGCCAGCAGGAACCGGGCCTTATCCTACGAGCAGTACTTC.